This is a list of T cell receptor beta chains from one sample in a study of a mutant IDH1 vaccine in newly diagnosed glioma. Assay: immunoSEQ multiplex PCR; the TCRdb copy retains only in-frame clones and omits some. The sample holds approximately 32,000 clones, around nine tenths seen once. Their antigens remain unidentified. The sequenced sample was PBMCs, obtained from a glioma patient whose treatment included an IDH1 peptide vaccine. All receptors derive from a man aged 40-49 years with glioma. The conserved cysteine and the conserved F or W are not part of the CDR3 here.

j_call | v_call | cdr3_aa
TRBJ1-5 | TRBV2 | ASSGQGRIVGQPQH
TRBJ2-7 | TRBV6-5 | ASSVTGAYEQY
TRBJ1-2 | TRBV29-1 | SVVVGGGYT
TRBJ2-1 | TRBV5-6 | ASSSMIRVDEQF
TRBJ1-1 | TRBV5-4 | ASSFSDRVNTEAF
TRBJ1-2 | TRBV7-6 | ASSSFQGSLPAGYT
TRBJ2-1 | TRBV5-4 | ASSLTGYNEQF
TRBJ1-5 | TRBV4-3 | ASSPRMSNQPQH
TRBJ1-5 | TRBV19 | ASRAWEDRNSNQPQH
TRBJ2-7 | TRBV15 | ATSRESNTGTGSREQY
TRBJ1-2 | TRBV7-2 | ASSLALPPGYT
TRBJ1-2 | TRBV6-1 | ASRWDRGTWNGYT
TRBJ1-6 | TRBV30 | AWGRENYNSPLH
TRBJ2-7 | TRBV19 | ASSSSLPGLAGYEQY
TRBJ1-1 | TRBV5-4 | ASSLGDRGRGYTEAF
TRBJ1-5 | TRBV14 | ASSLGDQPQH
TRBJ1-2 | TRBV5-6 | ASSTGRYNYGYT
TRBJ1-3 | TRBV18 | ASSPEAQGVPGNTIY
TRBJ2-6 | TRBV19 | ASSDPGQVSGANVLT
TRBJ2-6 | TRBV6-1 | ASSGGFSGANVLT
TRBJ2-1 | TRBV19 | ASSKRRGTSGSAYNEQF
TRBJ1-4 | TRBV28 | ASSQQKLATNEKLF
TRBJ2-5 | TRBV9 | ASSPLAGGHQETQY
TRBJ2-2 | TRBV9 | ASSVRVVETGELF
TRBJ1-1 | TRBV10-3 | AIRATPMGGKTEGGETLEAF
TRBJ2-7 | TRBV15 | ATGRFGSYEQY
TRBJ1-5 | TRBV6-6 | ASSYKGSNQPQH
TRBJ1-2 | TRBV28 | ASSQTGHYGYT
TRBJ1-6 | TRBV5-6 | ASSPQGSGDSPLH
TRBJ2-1 | TRBV18 | ASSPQFTEQF
TRBJ1-2 | TRBV7-9 | ASSQPLNYGYT
TRBJ1-5 | TRBV5-1 | ASSLDGYNQPQH
TRBJ2-7 | TRBV11-2 | ASSLAYEQY
TRBJ2-1 | TRBV29-1 | SVEDLLGEESSYNEQF
TRBJ1-1 | TRBV7-6 | ASSLDRRDRAF
TRBJ2-1 | TRBV19 | ASSIRQGTYNEQF
TRBJ2-1 | TRBV4-1 | ASSQLYGTGVHEQF
TRBJ2-1 | TRBV15 | ATSREGLAYNEQF
TRBJ1-4 | TRBV4-1 | ASSYYTGNEKLF
TRBJ2-3 | TRBV7-8 | ASSLEWLTPGKY
TRBJ1-2 | TRBV4-3 | ASSQDYPGSLGYT
TRBJ2-1 | TRBV15 | ATSRVLAGRNEQF
TRBJ2-7 | TRBV28 | ASSLGDNFYEQY
TRBJ2-1 | TRBV28 | ASSRLVNEQF
TRBJ1-6 | TRBV5-1 | ASSLAAGQNSPLH
TRBJ1-4 | TRBV5-6 | ASSLLGQGREKLF
TRBJ2-5 | TRBV4-1 | ASSLDATLLETQY
TRBJ2-5 | TRBV18 | ASSPPRSEDIVRETQY